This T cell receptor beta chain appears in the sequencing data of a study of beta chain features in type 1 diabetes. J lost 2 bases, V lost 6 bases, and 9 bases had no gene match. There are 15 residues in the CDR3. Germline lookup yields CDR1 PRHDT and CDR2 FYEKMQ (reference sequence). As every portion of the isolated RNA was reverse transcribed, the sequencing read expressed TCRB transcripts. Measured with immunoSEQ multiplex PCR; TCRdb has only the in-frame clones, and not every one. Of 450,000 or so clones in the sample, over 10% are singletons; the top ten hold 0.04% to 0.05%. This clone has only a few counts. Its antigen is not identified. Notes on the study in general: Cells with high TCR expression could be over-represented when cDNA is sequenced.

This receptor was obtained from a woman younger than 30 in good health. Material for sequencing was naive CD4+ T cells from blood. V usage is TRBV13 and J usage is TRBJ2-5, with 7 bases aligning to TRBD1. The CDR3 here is CASSGLGTEQETQYF. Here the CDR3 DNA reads TGTGCCAGCAGTGGGTTGGGGACAGAGCAAGAGACCCAGTACTTC.